The 22 T cell receptor beta chains listed next were all sequenced from one sample in a study of blood T cell repertoires in COVID-19. The table came from immunoSEQ multiplex PCR; TCRdb's copy has only in-frame clones and leaves some out. Altogether about 270,000 clones are present, 80% to 90% being singletons, with the ten largest covering under 2.5%. The sample consisted of PBMCs or T cells enriched from blood (not recorded which). Receptors were obtained from a young woman who had recovered from COVID-19.

This sequence joins TRBV11-2 and TRBJ1-4; D is uncertain. V lost 0 bases to trimming and J lost 5 bases, with 13 bases between them. The germline CDR1 and CDR2 sequences are SGHAT and FQNNGV. CDR3 size: 16 residues. DNA of the CDR3: TGTGCCAGCAGCTTAGAGAGGGCGGAAGCCAATGAAAAACTGTTTTTT. Amino acid sequence: CASSLERAEANEKLFF.

The V and J genes are TRBV5-1 and TRBJ1-5; D possibly corresponds to TRBD1 (6 bases). Germline V gives CDR1 SGHRS, CDR2 YFSETQ. Between the trimmed V and J ends, which lost 0 bases and 8 bases, there was a span of 12 bases. This CDR3 has 14 residues. CDR3 in amino acids: CASSLGAGVEPQHF. In DNA form, the CDR3 reads TGCGCCAGCAGCTTGGGGGCAGGGGTTGAGCCCCAGCATTTT.

The chain employs TRBV4-1 and TRBJ2-3; TRBD1 matches 8 bases. Germline CDR1 reads MGHRA; CDR2 reads YSYEKL. This CDR3 has 14 amino acids. The trim removed 4 bases at V and 5 bases at J, leaving 5 bases unmatched. The CDR3 loop is CASSPQGAGDTQYF. As DNA, the CDR3 is TGCGCCAGCAGCCCGCAGGGGGCCGGAGATACGCAGTATTTT.

The V call is TRBV2, the J call TRBJ2-1; 15 bases are a match to TRBD2. V lost 6 bases, J lost 4 bases, and 4 bases stayed unmatched. The germline gives CDR1 SNHLY, CDR2 FYNNEI. The CDR3 is 16 amino acids. The CDR3 spells CASSGLAGGEYNEQFF. The CDR3 nucleotides are TGTGCCAGCAGCGGACTAGCGGGGGGGGAGTACAATGAGCAGTTCTTC.

J is TRBJ1-1 and V is TRBV12-3 or TRBV12-4, with TRBD1 as a possible D gene (6 bases). This CDR3 has 13 amino acids. V was pared by 4 bases and J by 6 bases, with 12 bases between. The CDR3: CASSWDIISEAFF. The DNA for the CDR3 is TGTGCCAGCAGTTGGGACATTATCTCTGAAGCTTTCTTT.

The V and J genes are TRBV18 and TRBJ1-4; D gene ambiguous. V was clipped by 6 bases and J by 7 bases, with 15 bases between them. Germline CDR1 reads KGHSH; CDR2 reads LQKENI. CDR3 size: 14 residues. Here the CDR3 reads CASSPARSGEKLFF. The CDR3 bases are TGTGCCAGCTCCCCGGCGAGGTCTGGTGAAAAACTGTTTTTT. Together with reference TRBV18 and TRBJ1-4, the CDR3 gives the full variable domain: NAGVMQNPRHLVRRRGQEARLRCSPMKGHSHVYWYRQLPEEGLKFMVYLQKENIIDESGMPKERFSAEFPKEGPSILRIQQVVRGDSAAYFCASSPARSGEKLFFGSGTQLSVL.

The V gene is TRBV19, the J gene TRBJ1-2; D might be TRBD1 (5 bases). The ends were cut back, 6 bases at V and 2 bases at J, with 13 bases in the middle. The CDR3 length is 14 residues. Germline assignment: CDR1 LNHDA and CDR2 SQIVND (reference sequence). The CDR3 here is CASRRVWGNYGYTF. CDR3 nucleotide sequence: TGTGCCAGTAGAAGGGTGTGGGGCAACTATGGCTACACCTTC. The variable domain in full, completed from reference TRBV19 and TRBJ1-2, reads DGGITQSPKYLFRKEGQNVTLSCEQNLNHDAMYWYRQDPGQGLRLIYYSQIVNDFQKGDIAEGYSVSREKKESFPLTVTSAQKNPTAFYLCASRRVWGNYGYTFGSGTRLTVV.

This chain uses TRBV7-2 with TRBJ2-3; D is perhaps TRBD2 (6 bases). The V and J ends lost 1 base and 7 bases respectively, with 18 bases between them. In germline, CDR1 is SGHTA, CDR2 FQGNSA. The CDR3 totals 16 residues. The CDR3 DNA reads as TGTGCCAGCAGCTTAGAGACCGGCGGGGCCCGGAATACGCAGTATTTT. Translated: CASSLETGGARNTQYF.

The chain links TRBV5-6 to TRBJ2-2; no firm D call. The CDR3 contains 14 residues. Germline V gives CDR1 SGHDT, CDR2 YYEEEE. The ends were cut back, 2 bases at V and 4 bases at J, with 9 bases in the middle. The CDR3 sequence: CASSFGLGTGELFF. The CDR3 DNA sequence: TGTGCCAGCAGCTTCGGTCTAGGCACCGGGGAGCTGTTTTTT.

This clone occurred a few times. The gene calls are TRBV5-1 and TRBJ1-2, with 11 positions matching TRBD1. This CDR3 has 17 residues. In germline, CDR1 is SGHRS, CDR2 YFSETQ. J lost 4 bases, V lost 3 bases, and 11 bases had no gene match. The CDR3 here is CASSSSGTGGLIYGYTF. The CDR3 nucleotides read TGCGCCAGCAGCTCATCCGGGACAGGGGGTTTGATCTATGGCTACACCTTC. The whole variable domain, remainder taken from reference TRBV5-1 and TRBJ1-2, is KAGVTQTPRYLIKTRGQQVTLSCSPISGHRSVSWYQQTPGQGLQFLFEYFSETQRNKGNFPGRFSGRQFSNSRSEMNVSTLELGDSALYLCASSSSGTGGLIYGYTFGSGTRLTVV.

As concerns this clone: Distinct nucleotide sequences in the sample also encode this CDR3. The V gene is TRBV6-2 or TRBV6-3, the J gene TRBJ2-7, with 7 bases identical to TRBD1. The ends lost 4 bases at V and 4 bases at J; junction bases unmatched: 1. CDR1 is MNHEY and CDR2 is SVGEGT in the germline V gene. CDR3 size: 12 residues. The DNA of the CDR3 is TGTGCCAGCAGTTGGACAGGTTACGAGCAGTACTTC. Translating gives CASSWTGYEQYF.

The rearrangement uses TRBV7-9 and TRBJ1-2; no clear D gene. Germline V CDR1 and CDR2: SEHNR, FQNEAQ (reference sequence). The V gene lost 1 base and the J gene lost 5 bases, with 14 bases spanning the gap. This CDR3 comprises 15 residues. CDR3 sequence (DNA): TGTGCCAGCAGCTTAGAGGCAGGCGGGGTATATGGCTACACCTTC. Its translation: CASSLEAGGVYGYTF.

The chain employs TRBV2 and TRBJ2-3; D perhaps matches TRBD1 (5 bases). Trimming stripped 8 bases from V and 0 bases from J, with 15 bases between. CDR1 and CDR2 (germline): SNHLY, FYNNEI. CDR3 length: 15 amino acids. The DNA for the CDR3 is TGTGCCAGCGGGGCCAGGTCAACTAGCACAGATACGCAGTATTTT. Translating it yields CASGARSTSTDTQYF.

V and J are TRBV6-2 or TRBV6-3 and TRBJ2-4; 8 bases fit TRBD1. The germline gives CDR1 MNHEY, CDR2 SVGEGT. The CDR3 sequence is 15 residues long. V shed 4 bases and J 0 bases; nucleotides not matched to a gene: 2. The CDR3 DNA reads TGTGCCAGCAGTTTCAGGGGGCTAGCCAAAAACATTCAGTACTTC. Protein sequence: CASSFRGLAKNIQYF.

The chain's CDR3 is CASSDSDRNTGELFF. CDR3 DNA: TGTGCCAGCAGTGACTCGGACAGGAACACCGGGGAGCTGTTTTTT. The chain links TRBV6-4 to TRBJ2-2; weak D call: TRBD1 (6 bases). Germline V gives CDR1 MRHNA, CDR2 SNTAGT. The CDR3 has 15 amino acids. Trimming took off 0 bases at V and 1 base at J, with 6 bases between the two ends.

The rearrangement joins TRBV12-3 or TRBV12-4 to TRBJ1-2; possible D gene TRBD1, 6 bases. The CDR3 covers 13 residues. The ends were cut back, 5 bases at V and 3 bases at J, with 10 bases in the middle. CDR3: CASSPTGYYGYTF. The CDR3, as DNA: TGTGCCAGCAGTCCAACAGGGTACTATGGCTACACCTTC.

This clone was recorded a few times. V gene TRBV11-2 combines with J gene TRBJ2-1, with TRBD2 matching over 8 bases. With V trimmed by 5 bases and J by 4 bases, 7 bases remained unmatched. CDR1 is SGHAT, CDR2 FQNNGV, per germline. The CDR3 consists of 15 residues. The CDR3 region is CASSDYSGAYNEQFF. The CDR3 DNA reads as TGTGCCAGCAGCGACTATAGCGGGGCTTACAATGAGCAGTTCTTC.

The V and J genes are TRBV28 and TRBJ1-1, with TRBD1 identical over 10 bases. V gave up 7 bases and J gave up 0 bases; unmatched junction bases: 5. The length of the CDR3 is 15 residues. The germline gives CDR1 MDHEN, CDR2 SYDVKM. CDR3 DNA: TGTGCCAGCACGGGGACAGGGGTTATGAACACTGAAGCTTTCTTT. This gives the protein CASTGTGVMNTEAFF.

The chain carries TRBV4-1 and TRBJ2-1; 8 bases are shared with TRBD2. Germline V gene data show CDR1 as MGHRA and CDR2 as YSYEKL. The J segment lost 13 bases and the V segment lost 1 base, leaving 12 bases of the junction unmatched. The CDR3 loop spans 15 amino acids. This CDR3 is CASSQVSRAGDYQFF. In nucleotides, the CDR3 is TGCGCCAGCAGCCAAGTAAGTCGAGCGGGGGATTACCAGTTCTTC.

V is TRBV4-1 and J is TRBJ2-1; D gene unclear. The CDR3 totals 13 residues. Between the trimmed V and J ends, which lost 0 bases and 9 bases, there was a span of 9 bases. Germline CDR1 reads MGHRA; CDR2 reads YSYEKL. CDR3 protein: CASSQDGGSEQFF. The CDR3 bases are TGCGCCAGCAGCCAAGATGGCGGCAGTGAGCAGTTCTTC.

This clone was seen a single time. This chain links TRBV11-3 with TRBJ2-1; 7 positions agree with TRBD1. Germline CDR1 SGHNT, CDR2 YENEEA. V trimming: 5 bases; J trimming: 4 bases; junction bases outside the gene matches: 8. CDR3 length: 15 residues. CDR3 nucleotides: TGTGCCAGCAGCACCCGGGACAGTTTTTACAATGAGCAGTTCTTC. Translating gives CASSTRDSFYNEQFF.

The chain combines TRBV16 with TRBJ2-7, with 9 positions matching TRBD2. The CDR3 has 16 amino acids. The V gene end was trimmed by 0 bases and the J gene end by 1 base; junction bases not matched to a gene: 4. Germline V gene data show CDR1 as KGHSY and CDR2 as FQNENV. Here the CDR3 reads CASSQSELAGSYEQYF. CDR3 nucleotide sequence: TGTGCCAGCAGCCAATCGGAGCTAGCGGGGTCCTACGAGCAGTACTTC.